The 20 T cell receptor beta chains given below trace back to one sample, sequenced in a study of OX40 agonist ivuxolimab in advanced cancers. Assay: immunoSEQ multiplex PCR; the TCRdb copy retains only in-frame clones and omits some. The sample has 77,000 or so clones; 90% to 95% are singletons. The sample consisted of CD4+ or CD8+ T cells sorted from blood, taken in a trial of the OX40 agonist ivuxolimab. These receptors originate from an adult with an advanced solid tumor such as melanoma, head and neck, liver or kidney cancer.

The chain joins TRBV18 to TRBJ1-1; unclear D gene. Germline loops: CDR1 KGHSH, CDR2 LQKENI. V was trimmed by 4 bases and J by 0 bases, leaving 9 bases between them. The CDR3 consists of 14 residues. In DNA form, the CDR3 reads TGTGCCAGCTCACGGGCGGATTTGAACACTGAAGCTTTCTTT. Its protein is CASSRADLNTEAFF.

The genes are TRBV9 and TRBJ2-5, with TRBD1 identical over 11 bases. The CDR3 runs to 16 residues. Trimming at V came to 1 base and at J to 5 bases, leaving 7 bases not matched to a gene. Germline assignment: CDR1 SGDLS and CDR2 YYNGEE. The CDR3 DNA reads TGTGCCAGCAGCGTAACCGGGACAGGGGGTTGGGAGACCCAGTACTTC. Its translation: CASSVTGTGGWETQYF. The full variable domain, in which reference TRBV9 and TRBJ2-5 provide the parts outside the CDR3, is DSGVTQTPKHLITATGQRVTLRCSPRSGDLSVYWYQQSLDQGLQFLIQYYNGEERAKGNILERFSAQQFPDLHSELNLSSLELGDSALYFCASSVTGTGGWETQYFGPGTRLLVL.

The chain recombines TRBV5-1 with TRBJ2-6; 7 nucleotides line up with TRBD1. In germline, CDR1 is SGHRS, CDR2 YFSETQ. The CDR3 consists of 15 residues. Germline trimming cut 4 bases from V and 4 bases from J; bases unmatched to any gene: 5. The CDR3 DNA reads TGCGCCAGCAGCCAAACAGGGGTGGGGGCCAACGTCCTGACTTTC. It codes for CASSQTGVGANVLTF.

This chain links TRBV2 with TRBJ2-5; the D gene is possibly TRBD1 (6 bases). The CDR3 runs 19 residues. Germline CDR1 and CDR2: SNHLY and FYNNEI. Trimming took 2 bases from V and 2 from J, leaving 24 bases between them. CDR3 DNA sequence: TGTGCCAGCAGTGAATCTATGACAGGAGGCCTCCGGGCTCAAGAGACCCAGTACTTC. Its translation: CASSESMTGGLRAQETQYF.

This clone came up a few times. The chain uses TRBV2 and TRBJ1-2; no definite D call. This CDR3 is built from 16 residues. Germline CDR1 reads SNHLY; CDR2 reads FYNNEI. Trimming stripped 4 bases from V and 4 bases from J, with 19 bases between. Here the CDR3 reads CASSVSINPLGYGYTF. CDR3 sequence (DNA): TGTGCCAGCAGTGTGTCTATTAACCCATTGGGCTATGGCTACACCTTC.

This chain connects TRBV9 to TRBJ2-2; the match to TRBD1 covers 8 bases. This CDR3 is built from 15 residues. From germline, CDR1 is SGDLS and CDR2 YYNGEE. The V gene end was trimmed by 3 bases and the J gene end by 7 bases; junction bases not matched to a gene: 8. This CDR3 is CASSDLQGARGELFF. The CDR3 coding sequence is TGTGCCAGCAGCGACCTCCAGGGGGCGCGCGGGGAGCTGTTTTTT.

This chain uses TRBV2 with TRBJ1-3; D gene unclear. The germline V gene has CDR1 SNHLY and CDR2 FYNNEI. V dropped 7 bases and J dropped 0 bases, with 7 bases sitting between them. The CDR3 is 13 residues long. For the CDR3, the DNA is TGTGCCAGCACCGGGGACTCTGGAAACACCATATATTTT. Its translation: CASTGDSGNTIYF.

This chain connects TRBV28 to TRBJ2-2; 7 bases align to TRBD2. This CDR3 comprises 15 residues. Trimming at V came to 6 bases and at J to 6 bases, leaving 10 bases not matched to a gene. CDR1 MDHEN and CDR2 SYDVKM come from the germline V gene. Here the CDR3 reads CASSPIGREPGELFF. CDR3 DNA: TGTGCCAGCAGCCCCATTGGGCGGGAGCCCGGGGAGCTGTTTTTT.

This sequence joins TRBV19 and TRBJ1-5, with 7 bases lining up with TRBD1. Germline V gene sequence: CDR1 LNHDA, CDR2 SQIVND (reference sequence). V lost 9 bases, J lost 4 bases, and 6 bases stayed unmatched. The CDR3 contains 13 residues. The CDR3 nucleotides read TGTGCCAGCACAGGGGTGGGGAATCAGCCCCAGCATTTT. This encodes CASTGVGNQPQHF. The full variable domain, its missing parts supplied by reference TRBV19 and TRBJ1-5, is DGGITQSPKYLFRKEGQNVTLSCEQNLNHDAMYWYRQDPGQGLRLIYYSQIVNDFQKGDIAEGYSVSREKKESFPLTVTSAQKNPTAFYLCASTGVGNQPQHFGDGTRLSIL.

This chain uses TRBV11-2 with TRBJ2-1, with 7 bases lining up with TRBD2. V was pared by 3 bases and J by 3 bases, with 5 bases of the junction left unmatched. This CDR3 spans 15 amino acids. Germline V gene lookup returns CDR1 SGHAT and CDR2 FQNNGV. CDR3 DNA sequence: TGTGCCAGCAGCTTTGGGTCTAGCGGCTACAATGAGCAGTTCTTC. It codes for CASSFGSSGYNEQFF.

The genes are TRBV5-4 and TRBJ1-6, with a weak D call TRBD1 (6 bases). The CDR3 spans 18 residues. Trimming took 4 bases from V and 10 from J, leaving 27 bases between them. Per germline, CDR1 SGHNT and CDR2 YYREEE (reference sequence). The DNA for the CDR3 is TGTGCCAGCAGCGGTGTCGGACAGACTCCGGCGTTGGGCTCACCCCTCCACTTT. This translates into CASSGVGQTPALGSPLHF.

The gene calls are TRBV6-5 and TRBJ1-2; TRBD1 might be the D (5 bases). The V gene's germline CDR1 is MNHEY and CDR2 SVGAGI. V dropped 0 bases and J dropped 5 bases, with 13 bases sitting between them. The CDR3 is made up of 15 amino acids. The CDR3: CASSYSQGQSYGYTF. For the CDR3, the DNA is TGTGCCAGCAGTTACTCCCAGGGCCAGAGTTATGGCTACACCTTC.

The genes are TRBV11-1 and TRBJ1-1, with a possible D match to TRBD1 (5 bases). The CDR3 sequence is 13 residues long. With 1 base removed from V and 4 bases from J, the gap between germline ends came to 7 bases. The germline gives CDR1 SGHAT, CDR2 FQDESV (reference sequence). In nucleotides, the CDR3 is TGTGCCAGCAGCTTAGTGGGGGGCACTGAAGCTTTCTTT. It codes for CASSLVGGTEAFF.

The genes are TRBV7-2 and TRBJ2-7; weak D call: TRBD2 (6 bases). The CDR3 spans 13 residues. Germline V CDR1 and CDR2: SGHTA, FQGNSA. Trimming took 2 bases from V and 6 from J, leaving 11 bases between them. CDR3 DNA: TGTGCCAGCAGCTTATACGGGAGTCCCGAGCAGTACTTC. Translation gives CASSLYGSPEQYF.

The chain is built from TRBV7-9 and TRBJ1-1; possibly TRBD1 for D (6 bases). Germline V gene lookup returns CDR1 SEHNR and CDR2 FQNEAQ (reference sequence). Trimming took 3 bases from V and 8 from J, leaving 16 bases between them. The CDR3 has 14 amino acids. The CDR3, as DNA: TGTGCCAGCAGCTTGGGGGCATTCCAGACCGAAGCTTTCTTT. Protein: CASSLGAFQTEAFF.

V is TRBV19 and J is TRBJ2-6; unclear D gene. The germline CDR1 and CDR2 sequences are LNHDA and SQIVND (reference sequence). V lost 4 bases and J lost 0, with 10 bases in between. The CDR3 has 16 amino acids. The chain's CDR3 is CASSKGRTSGANVLTF. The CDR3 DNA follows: TGTGCCAGTAGTAAGGGCAGAACCTCTGGGGCCAACGTCCTGACTTTC.

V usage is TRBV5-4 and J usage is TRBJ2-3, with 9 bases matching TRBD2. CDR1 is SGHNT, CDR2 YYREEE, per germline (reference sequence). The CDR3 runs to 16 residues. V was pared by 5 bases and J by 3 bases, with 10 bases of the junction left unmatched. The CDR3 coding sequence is TGTGCCAGCAGTTTGAGCGGGGGGCCGGGGACAGATACGCAGTATTTT. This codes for CASSLSGGPGTDTQYF.

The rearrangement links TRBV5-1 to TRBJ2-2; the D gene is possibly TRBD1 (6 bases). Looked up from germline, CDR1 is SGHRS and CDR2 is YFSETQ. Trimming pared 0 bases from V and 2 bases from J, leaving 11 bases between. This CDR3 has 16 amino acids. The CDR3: CASSLVLQGNTGELFF. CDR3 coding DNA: TGCGCCAGCAGCTTGGTTTTACAGGGAAACACCGGGGAGCTGTTTTTT. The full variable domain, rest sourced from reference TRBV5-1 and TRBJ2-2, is KAGVTQTPRYLIKTRGQQVTLSCSPISGHRSVSWYQQTPGQGLQFLFEYFSETQRNKGNFPGRFSGRQFSNSRSEMNVSTLELGDSALYLCASSLVLQGNTGELFFGEGSRLTVL.

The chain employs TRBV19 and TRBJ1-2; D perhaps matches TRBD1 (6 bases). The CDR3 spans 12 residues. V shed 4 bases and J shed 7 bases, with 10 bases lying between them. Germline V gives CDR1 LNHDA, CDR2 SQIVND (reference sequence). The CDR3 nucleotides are TGTGCCAGTAGTACCCGGACAGCTGGCTACACCTTC. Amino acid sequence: CASSTRTAGYTF.

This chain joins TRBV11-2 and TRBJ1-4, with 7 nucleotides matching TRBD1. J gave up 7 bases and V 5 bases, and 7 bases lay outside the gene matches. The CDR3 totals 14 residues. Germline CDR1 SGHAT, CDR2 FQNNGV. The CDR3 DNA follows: TGTGCCAGCAGCGCGACAGGGATGGGTGAAAAACTGTTTTTT. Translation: CASSATGMGEKLFF.